Presented here are 11 T cell receptor beta chains from one specimen sequenced in a study of radiation and T cells in renal cell carcinoma. The time point: baseline pretreatment blood. Treatment denoted: 15 Gy SBRT to primary tumor, nephrectomy 4 weeks later. Sequencing used immunoSEQ multiplex PCR; TCRdb keeps in-frame clones, though not all of them. The sample holds about 160,000 clones, roughly 90% seen once. Here the sequenced sample was blood, taken from a patient whose treatment included radiotherapy and nephrectomy. The receptors were sampled from a woman between 65 and 79 years old with renal cell carcinoma.

The chain has TRBV5-6 and TRBJ2-7, with a tentative D call TRBD2 (5 bases). Germline values: CDR1 SGHDT, CDR2 YYEEEE. V was trimmed by 3 bases and J by 7 bases, leaving 20 bases between them. The CDR3 spans 15 residues. Here the CDR3 reads CASSSRGLRYGEQYF. As DNA, the CDR3 is TGTGCCAGCAGCTCTCGAGGGCTACGATACGGGGAGCAGTACTTC. Filled out from reference TRBV5-6 and TRBJ2-7, the complete variable domain reads DAGVTQSPTHLIKTRGQQVTLRCSPKSGHDTVSWYQQALGQGPQFIFQYYEEEERQRGNFPDRFSGHQFPNYSSELNVNALLLGDSALYLCASSSRGLRYGEQYFGPGTRLTVT.

The chain is built from TRBV4-1 and TRBJ2-4, with D possibly matching TRBD2 (6 bases). The V gene lost 0 bases and the J gene lost 4 bases, with 10 bases spanning the gap. This CDR3 has 15 residues. Germline loops: CDR1 MGHRA, CDR2 YSYEKL. The CDR3 region has the DNA TGCGCCAGCAGCCAAGAAAAGGGACTTAAAAACATTCAGTACTTC. Translation gives CASSQEKGLKNIQYF.

This clone has a handful of counts. The genes are TRBV7-2 and TRBJ2-7; the match to TRBD2 covers 7 bases. The germline gives CDR1 SGHTA, CDR2 FQGNSA. Trimming removed 1 base from V and 4 bases from J; junction bases left unmatched: 4. The CDR3 consists of 14 residues. For the CDR3, the DNA is TGTGCCAGCAGCTTAGTCCGACTAGCATACGAGCAGTACTTC. Translation: CASSLVRLAYEQYF.

The J gene is TRBJ1-2, the V gene TRBV6-1; D perhaps matches TRBD1 (6 bases). The CDR3 is made up of 15 amino acids. Looked up from germline, CDR1 is MNHNS and CDR2 is SASEGT. Trimming left V 7 bases short and J 0 bases short, with 15 bases between. Here the CDR3 reads CASKGHEYTNYGYTF. The CDR3 nucleotides read TGTGCCAGCAAGGGACACGAGTATACTAACTATGGCTACACCTTC.

The chain couples TRBV10-3 to TRBJ1-1, with 9 bases fitting TRBD1. V lost 5 bases, J lost 5 bases, and 9 bases stayed unmatched. The germline CDR1 and CDR2 sequences are ENHRY and SYGVKD. CDR3 length equals 15 residues. The chain's CDR3 is CAISQNRGPRTEAFF. Written as DNA, the CDR3 is TGTGCCATCAGTCAGAACAGGGGGCCGCGGACTGAAGCTTTCTTT.

The chain employs TRBV27 and TRBJ2-7, with D perhaps matching TRBD1 or TRBD2 (6 bases each). This CDR3 region has 15 residues. Germline CDR1 reads MNHEY; CDR2 reads SMNVEV (reference sequence). Trimming removed 3 bases from V and 4 bases from J, with 16 bases in between. CDR3 amino acids: CASSFGRGGHYEQYF. The CDR3 nucleotides read TGTGCCAGCAGTTTCGGCAGGGGAGGCCATTACGAGCAGTACTTC.

V and J are TRBV21-1 and TRBJ2-5. TRBV21-1 is tagged as a pseudogene. The CDR3 runs to 14 residues. CDR3 sequence (DNA): TGTGCCAGCAGCAAAGCAACACTCCAAGAGACCCAGTACTTC. Protein product: CASSKATLQETQYF.

This clone was observed once. The V gene is TRBV28, the J gene TRBJ1-2; 7 positions match TRBD1. The CDR3 loop spans 13 amino acids. J was trimmed by 8 bases and V by 2 bases; bases with no gene match: 5. Per germline, CDR1 MDHEN and CDR2 SYDVKM. The CDR3 DNA sequence: TGTGCCAGCAGTTTAGAAAGGGGGCTCGGCTACACCTTC. Protein product: CASSLERGLGYTF.

The chain uses TRBV5-1 and TRBJ2-3, with TRBD1 as a possible D gene (6 bases). The CDR3 sequence is 15 residues long. V gave up 5 bases and J gave up 0 bases, with 13 bases separating them. Germline-derived CDR1 and CDR2 are SGHRS and YFSETQ. In nucleotides, the CDR3 is TGCGCCAGCAGGGACAGCGACGCTAGCACAGATACGCAGTATTTT. This gives the protein CASRDSDASTDTQYF.

The chain is built from TRBV7-8 and TRBJ2-5, with 7 positions matching TRBD2. There are 14 residues in the CDR3. The V gene's germline CDR1 is SGHVS and CDR2 FQNEAQ. V trimming: 1 base; J trimming: 4 bases; junction bases outside the gene matches: 3. The CDR3 reads CASSLGSGVETQYF. In nucleotides, the CDR3 is TGTGCCAGCAGCTTAGGAAGCGGGGTAGAGACCCAGTACTTC.

The chain is built from TRBV11-1 and TRBJ2-1; D not resolved. The V gene lost 5 bases and the J gene lost 0 bases, with 8 bases spanning the gap. The CDR3 runs 14 residues. CDR1 is SGHAT and CDR2 is FQDESV in the germline V gene (reference sequence). The CDR3 nucleotides read TGTGCCAGCAGCCCCCTAGGCTCCTACAATGAGCAGTTCTTC. Translation gives CASSPLGSYNEQFF.